The source of this T cell receptor beta chain is a study of blood T cell repertoires in COVID-19. TCRdb's table, derived via immunoSEQ multiplex PCR, lists solely in-frame clones and lacks some. This sample carries roughly 130,000 clones, roughly 89% of them seen once, and the ten largest clones take 7% to 9.5%. This CDR3 has 15 amino acids. J was trimmed by 6 bases and V by 1 base; bases with no gene match: 3. CDR1 is LNHNV and CDR2 is YYDKDF in the germline V gene (reference sequence). The sequence was obtained from a man aged 25-45 years with COVID-19, enrolled during active disease. The genes are TRBV15 and TRBJ2-1, with 10 nucleotides matching TRBD2. The sequenced sample was peripheral blood. CDR3 sequence: CATSRGTSGTNEQFF. The CDR3 DNA reads TGTGCCACCAGCAGAGGGACTAGCGGAACCAATGAGCAGTTCTTC.